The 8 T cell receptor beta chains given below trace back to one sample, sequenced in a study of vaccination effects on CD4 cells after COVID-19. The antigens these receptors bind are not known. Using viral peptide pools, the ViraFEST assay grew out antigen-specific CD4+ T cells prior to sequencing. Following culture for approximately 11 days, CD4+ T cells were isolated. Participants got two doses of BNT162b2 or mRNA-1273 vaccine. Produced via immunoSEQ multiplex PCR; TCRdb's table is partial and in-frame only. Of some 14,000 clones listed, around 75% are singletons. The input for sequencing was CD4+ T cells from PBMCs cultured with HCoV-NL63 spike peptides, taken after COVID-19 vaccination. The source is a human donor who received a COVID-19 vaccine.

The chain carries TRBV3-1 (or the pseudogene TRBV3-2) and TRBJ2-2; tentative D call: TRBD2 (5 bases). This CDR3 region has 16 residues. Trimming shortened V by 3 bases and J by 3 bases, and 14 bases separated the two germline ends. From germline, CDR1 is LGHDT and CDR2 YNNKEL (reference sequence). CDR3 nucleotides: TGTGCCAGCAGCCAGAGGTGGACTCCTTACACCGGGGAGCTGTTTTTT. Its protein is CASSQRWTPYTGELFF.

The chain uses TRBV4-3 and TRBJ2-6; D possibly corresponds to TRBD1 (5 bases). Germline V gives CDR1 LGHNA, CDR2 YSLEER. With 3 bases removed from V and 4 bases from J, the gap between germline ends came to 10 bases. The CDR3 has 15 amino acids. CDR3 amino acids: CASSQQGSGANVLTF. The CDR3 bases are TGCGCCAGCAGCCAGCAGGGATCAGGGGCCAACGTCCTGACTTTC.

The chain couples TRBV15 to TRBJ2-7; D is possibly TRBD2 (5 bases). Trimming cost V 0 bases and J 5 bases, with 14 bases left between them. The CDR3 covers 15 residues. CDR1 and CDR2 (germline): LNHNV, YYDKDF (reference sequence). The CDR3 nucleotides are TGTGCCACCAGCAGAGACCGGGGTAGCCATCACGAGCAGTACTTC. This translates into CATSRDRGSHHEQYF. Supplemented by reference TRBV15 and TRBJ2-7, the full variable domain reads DAMVIQNPRYQVTQFGKPVTLSCSQTLNHNVMYWYQQKSSQAPKLLFHYYDKDFNNEADTPDNFQSRRPNTSFCFLDIRSPGLGDTAMYLCATSRDRGSHHEQYFGPGTRLTVT.

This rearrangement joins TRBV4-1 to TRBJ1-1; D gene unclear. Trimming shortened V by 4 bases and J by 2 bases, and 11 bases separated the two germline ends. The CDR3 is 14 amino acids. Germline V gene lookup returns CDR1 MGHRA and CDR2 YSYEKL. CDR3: CASSPLSSNTEAFF. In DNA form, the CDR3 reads TGCGCCAGCAGCCCTTTGTCCTCAAACACTGAAGCTTTCTTT.

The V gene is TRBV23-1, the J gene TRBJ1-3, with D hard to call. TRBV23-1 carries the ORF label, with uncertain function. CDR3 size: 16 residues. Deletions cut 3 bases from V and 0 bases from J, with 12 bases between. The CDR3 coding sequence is TGCGCCAGCAGTCAGCCTCATCCCAGCTCTGGAAACACCATATATTTT. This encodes CASSQPHPSSGNTIYF.

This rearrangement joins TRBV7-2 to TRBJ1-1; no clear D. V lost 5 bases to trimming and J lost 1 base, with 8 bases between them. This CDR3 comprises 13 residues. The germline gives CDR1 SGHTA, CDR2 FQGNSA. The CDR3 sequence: CASSLNRNTEAFF. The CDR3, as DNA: TGTGCCAGCAGCCTTAACAGGAACACTGAAGCTTTCTTT.

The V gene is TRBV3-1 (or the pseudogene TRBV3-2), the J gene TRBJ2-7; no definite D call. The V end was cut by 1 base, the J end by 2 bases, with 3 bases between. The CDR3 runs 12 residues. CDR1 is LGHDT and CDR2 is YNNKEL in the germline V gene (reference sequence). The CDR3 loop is CASSQVPYEQYF. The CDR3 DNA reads TGTGCCAGCAGCCAAGTCCCCTACGAGCAGTACTTC.

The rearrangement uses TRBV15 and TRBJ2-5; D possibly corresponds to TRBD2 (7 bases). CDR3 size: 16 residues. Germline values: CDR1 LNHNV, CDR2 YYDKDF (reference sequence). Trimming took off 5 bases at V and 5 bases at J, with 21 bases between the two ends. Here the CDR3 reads CATSSLGGGAGETQYF. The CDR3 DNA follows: TGTGCCACCAGCTCCCTGGGGGGGGGCGCCGGGGAGACCCAGTACTTC. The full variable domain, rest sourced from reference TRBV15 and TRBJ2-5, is DAMVIQNPRYQVTQFGKPVTLSCSQTLNHNVMYWYQQKSSQAPKLLFHYYDKDFNNEADTPDNFQSRRPNTSFCFLDIRSPGLGDTAMYLCATSSLGGGAGETQYFGPGTRLLVL.